Shown below are 30 T cell receptor beta chains from a single sample sequenced in a study of T cell responses to AZD1222 COVID-19 vaccine. Data came from immunoSEQ multiplex PCR; TCRdb stores just in-frame clones and leaves some out. This table has about 120,000 clones, 85% to 95% appearing once. Sequencing was performed on peripheral blood, taken 28 days after the second AZD1222 dose. The source of these receptors is an adult who received the AZD1222 COVID-19 vaccine.

CDR3 bases: TGTGCCAGCAGCCCCGGACCTTGGGATGAGCAGTTCTTC. It translates to CASSPGPWDEQFF. The genes are TRBV4-2 and TRBJ2-1; D gene uncertain. There are 13 residues in the CDR3. Trimming cost V 4 bases and J 8 bases, with 12 bases left between them. In germline, CDR1 is LGHNA, CDR2 YNFKEQ.

The rearrangement links TRBV5-4 to TRBJ2-1; TRBD2 agrees at 7 bases. CDR3 length equals 14 residues. Trimming cost V 3 bases and J 5 bases; bases outside gene matches: 5. The germline CDR1 and CDR2 sequences are SGHNT and YYREEE (reference sequence). The CDR3 DNA reads TGTGCCAGCAGCTCCTCGACTAGCCACAATGAGCAGTTCTTC. Protein sequence: CASSSSTSHNEQFF.

The chain employs TRBV28 and TRBJ2-1, with D perhaps matching TRBD2 (6 bases). From germline, CDR1 is MDHEN and CDR2 SYDVKM. The length of the CDR3 is 15 residues. V was trimmed by 3 bases and J by 12 bases, leaving 21 bases between them. CDR3 nucleotide sequence: TGTGCCAGCAGTTTTGTCGGGAGAGGTCCCCCTGGGCAGTTCTTC. Translation: CASSFVGRGPPGQFF.

CDR3 sequence: CATSRTGGAGEQYF. Here the CDR3 DNA reads TGTGCCACCAGCAGAACTGGGGGCGCGGGCGAGCAGTACTTC. The chain uses TRBV15 and TRBJ2-7, with D maybe TRBD1 (6 bases). The V end lost 2 bases, the J end lost 6 bases, and 14 bases lay between the germline ends. The CDR3 loop spans 14 amino acids. Looked up from germline, CDR1 is LNHNV and CDR2 is YYDKDF (reference sequence).

This clone appeared a single time. The chain combines TRBV19 with TRBJ1-1, with D unresolved. The CDR3 contains 13 residues. V was shortened by 1 base and J by 1 base, with 4 bases between the two germline ends. The germline CDR1 and CDR2 sequences are LNHDA and SQIVND (reference sequence). The CDR3 sequence is CASSIGKNTEAFF. DNA of the CDR3: TGTGCCAGTAGTATAGGGAAGAACACTGAAGCTTTCTTT. Variable domain in full (rest from reference TRBV19 and TRBJ1-1): DGGITQSPKYLFRKEGQNVTLSCEQNLNHDAMYWYRQDPGQGLRLIYYSQIVNDFQKGDIAEGYSVSREKKESFPLTVTSAQKNPTAFYLCASSIGKNTEAFFGQGTRLTVV.

The J gene is TRBJ2-1, the V gene TRBV6-5, with 10 nucleotides matching TRBD1. The CDR3 length is 15 residues. CDR1 and CDR2 from the germline V gene are MNHEY and SVGAGI. V shed 4 bases and J 2 bases; nucleotides not matched to a gene: 2. This chain's CDR3 is CASSSGQGTYNEQFF. The DNA of the CDR3 is TGTGCCAGCAGTTCGGGACAGGGGACCTACAATGAGCAGTTCTTC.

The rearrangement uses TRBV29-1 and TRBJ2-3; perhaps D is TRBD1 or TRBD2 (5 bases each). The CDR3 consists of 14 residues. Germline lookup yields CDR1 SQVTM and CDR2 ANQGSEA. The V end lost 4 bases, the J end lost 5 bases, and 16 bases lay between the germline ends. Here the CDR3 reads CSVAGTTLRDTQYF. CDR3 DNA sequence: TGCAGCGTTGCTGGGACCACTCTCAGAGATACGCAGTATTTT.

The J gene is TRBJ2-1, the V gene TRBV7-9, with D perhaps assigned TRBD1 or TRBD2 (6 bases each). In germline, CDR1 is SEHNR, CDR2 FQNEAQ (reference sequence). V lost 5 bases, J lost 7 bases, and 9 bases lay in between. The CDR3 totals 12 residues. CDR3 in amino acids: CASSEGGNEQFF. Here the CDR3 DNA reads TGTGCCAGCAGCGAAGGGGGGAATGAGCAGTTCTTC.

This sequence joins TRBV28 and TRBJ1-6, with 9 bases fitting TRBD1. With V trimmed by 8 bases and J by 8 bases, 4 bases remained unmatched. The CDR3 is 13 amino acids. Germline CDR1 is MDHEN and CDR2 is SYDVKM. The CDR3 DNA sequence: TGTGCCAGCGAAGGGACAGGGTATTCACCCCTCCACTTT. The encoded protein is CASEGTGYSPLHF.

This CDR3 is CSASYFNSPLHF. CDR3 nucleotides: TGCAGTGCTAGTTACTTTAATTCACCCCTCCACTTT. The chain is built from TRBV20-1 and TRBJ1-6, with D hard to call. Germline V gives CDR1 DFQATT, CDR2 SNEGSKA (reference sequence). V was clipped by 3 bases and J by 6 bases, with 6 bases between them. The CDR3 runs to 12 residues.

This rearrangement joins TRBV2 to TRBJ2-7; 9 positions agree with TRBD2. The trim removed 3 bases at V and 6 bases at J, leaving 6 bases unmatched. The germline V gene encodes CDR1 SNHLY and CDR2 FYNNEI. This CDR3 is built from 14 residues. DNA of the CDR3: TGTGCCAGCAGTGATAGCGGGAGTGTCGGCGAGCAGTACTTC. This gives the protein CASSDSGSVGEQYF.

This chain connects TRBV28 to TRBJ1-1; D call uncertain. Germline V lookup: CDR1 MDHEN, CDR2 SYDVKM. This CDR3 spans 15 amino acids. V lost 2 bases and J 0 bases, leaving 10 bases between the germline ends. In DNA form, the CDR3 reads TGTGCCAGCAGTTTAGGAGGGTCCTTGAACACTGAAGCTTTCTTT. It codes for CASSLGGSLNTEAFF.

This clone is a singleton in its sample. The chain joins TRBV11-2 to TRBJ1-2; 10 positions agree with TRBD1. V was clipped by 5 bases and J by 4 bases; unmatched bases: 7. CDR3 length: 15 residues. Germline CDR1 and CDR2: SGHAT and FQNNGV. CDR3 loop: CASSPRQGAVYGYTF. CDR3 coding DNA: TGTGCCAGCAGCCCCCGACAGGGGGCTGTCTATGGCTACACCTTC.

This chain connects TRBV4-2 to TRBJ2-2; TRBD2 aligns across 12 bases. The CDR3 loop spans 19 amino acids. The J segment lost 3 bases and the V segment lost 0 bases, leaving 8 bases of the junction unmatched. Germline lookup yields CDR1 LGHNA and CDR2 YNFKEQ. CDR3 DNA: TGTGCCAGCAGCCAAGATTCACCTGGACTAGCGGGATACACCGGGGAGCTGTTTTTT. Encoded protein: CASSQDSPGLAGYTGELFF.

V and J are TRBV3-1 (or the pseudogene TRBV3-2) and TRBJ1-4; D unclear. Germline CDR1 reads LGHDT; CDR2 reads YNNKEL (reference sequence). The CDR3 has 15 amino acids. Deletions cut 1 base from V and 8 bases from J, with 14 bases between. This CDR3 is CASSQAGQVGEKLFF. The CDR3 DNA follows: TGTGCCAGCAGCCAAGCTGGGCAAGTTGGCGAAAAACTGTTTTTT.

V usage is TRBV28 and J usage is TRBJ2-5; 11 nucleotides match TRBD2. CDR3 length: 15 residues. The germline V gene has CDR1 MDHEN and CDR2 SYDVKM. Trimming took 4 bases from V and 4 from J; bases not matched to a gene: 5. Here the CDR3 reads CASSSTSGRLETQYF. The DNA for the CDR3 is TGTGCCAGCAGTTCAACTAGCGGGAGACTAGAGACCCAGTACTTC.

This clone was counted a single time. The chain employs TRBV2 and TRBJ1-2; D may be TRBD1 (6 bases). The CDR3 covers 15 residues. Germline V CDR1 and CDR2: SNHLY, FYNNEI. V lost 10 bases and J 1 base, leaving 19 bases between the germline ends. The CDR3 loop reads CATVLSGHNNYGYTF. The CDR3 DNA reads TGTGCCACAGTGTTGTCGGGACATAATAACTATGGCTACACCTTC.

The genes are TRBV21-1 and TRBJ2-7; the listed D gene, TRBD2, was not tested against the DNA. TRBV21-1 is a recognized pseudogene. The CDR3 sequence is 15 residues long. This chain's CDR3 is CASIVSGRVSYEQYF. The CDR3, as DNA: TGTGCCAGCATCGTTAGCGGGAGGGTCTCCTACGAGCAGTACTTC.

V is TRBV10-3 and J is TRBJ2-1; TRBD2 is a possible D gene (5 bases). V lost 6 bases and J lost 6, with 9 bases in between. Germline CDR1 reads ENHRY; CDR2 reads SYGVKD. The CDR3 extends over 12 amino acids. CDR3 protein: CAISGGTNEQFF. CDR3 DNA: TGTGCCATCAGCGGAGGTACCAATGAGCAGTTCTTC.

The chain links TRBV6-1 to TRBJ2-6; D might be TRBD2 (5 bases). V lost 2 bases and J lost 1, with 6 bases in between. This CDR3 is built from 15 residues. CDR1 is MNHNS, CDR2 SASEGT, per germline. This chain's CDR3 is CASSETGSGANVLTF. The CDR3 bases are TGTGCCAGCAGTGAAACGGGATCTGGGGCCAACGTCCTGACTTTC.

The J gene is TRBJ2-3, the V gene TRBV7-9, with D perhaps TRBD2 (5 bases). Germline values: CDR1 SEHNR, CDR2 FQNEAQ (reference sequence). Trimming shortened V by 1 base and J by 8 bases, and 16 bases separated the two germline ends. This CDR3 comprises 15 residues. CDR3 residues: CASSLVGGTRVTQYF. As DNA, the CDR3 is TGTGCCAGCAGCTTAGTCGGAGGAACTCGGGTTACGCAGTATTTT.

The V and J genes are TRBV2 and TRBJ2-1, with D perhaps matching TRBD1 (6 bases). Trimming pared 6 bases from V and 0 bases from J, leaving 15 bases between. CDR1 and CDR2 (germline): SNHLY, FYNNEI. The CDR3 loop spans 16 amino acids. The CDR3: CASRLQGQSSYNEQFF. As DNA, the CDR3 is TGTGCCAGCAGACTACAGGGTCAGAGCTCCTACAATGAGCAGTTCTTC.

The gene calls are TRBV9 and TRBJ2-7, with 7 bases that match TRBD1. Unmatched junction bases numbered 5, after V lost 1 base and J lost 4 bases. Germline V lookup: CDR1 SGDLS, CDR2 YYNGEE. The CDR3 length is 14 residues. This chain's CDR3 is CASSVSGTAYEQYF. As DNA, the CDR3 is TGTGCCAGCAGCGTATCCGGGACAGCTTACGAGCAGTACTTC.

This chain uses TRBV3-1 (or the pseudogene TRBV3-2) with TRBJ2-6, with D hard to call. This CDR3 spans 12 amino acids. V shed 8 bases and J shed 0 bases, with 2 bases lying between them. CDR1 and CDR2 (germline): LGHDT, YNNKEL (reference sequence). The CDR3 region is CASHSGANVLTF. The CDR3 DNA follows: TGTGCCAGCCACTCTGGGGCCAACGTCCTGACTTTC.

Only a few counts were recorded for this clone. CDR3 residues: CASSFWDRGGYTF. The CDR3 DNA reads as TGTGCCAGCAGTTTTTGGGACAGGGGGGGCTACACCTTC. The chain is built from TRBV27 and TRBJ1-2, with 11 nucleotides matching TRBD1. CDR3 length equals 13 residues. V shed 3 bases, J shed 8 bases, and the junction held 2 bases outside the gene matches. The germline gives CDR1 MNHEY, CDR2 SMNVEV (reference sequence).

The chain employs TRBV6-6 and TRBJ1-5; D unclear. CDR1 MNHNY and CDR2 SVGAGI come from the germline V gene (reference sequence). Trimming removed 2 bases from V and 4 bases from J, with 9 bases in between. CDR3 length equals 14 residues. The CDR3 reads CASSYRVDNQPQHF. The CDR3 DNA sequence: TGTGCCAGCAGTTACAGGGTTGATAATCAGCCCCAGCATTTT.

The V call is TRBV5-1, the J call TRBJ1-4; D gene ambiguous. The CDR3 totals 12 residues. Germline V lookup: CDR1 SGHRS, CDR2 YFSETQ. Trimming removed 5 bases from V and 8 bases from J, with 10 bases in between. CDR3 loop: CASSPGSEKLFF. In DNA form, the CDR3 reads TGCGCCAGCAGTCCCGGGAGCGAAAAACTGTTTTTT.

The V call is TRBV7-9, the J call TRBJ1-5; D remains unclear. With 4 bases removed from V and 5 bases from J, the gap between germline ends came to 6 bases. CDR1 is SEHNR and CDR2 is FQNEAQ in the germline V gene (reference sequence). The CDR3 consists of 12 residues. CDR3 protein: CASSWADQPQHF. The CDR3 bases are TGTGCCAGCAGCTGGGCTGATCAGCCCCAGCATTTT.

The CDR3 here is CASSSTSRNTEAFF. The CDR3 DNA reads TGCGCCAGCAGCTCCACCAGCCGAAACACTGAAGCTTTCTTT. The chain joins TRBV5-1 to TRBJ1-1; D remains unclear. The CDR3 covers 14 residues. The germline V gene encodes CDR1 SGHRS and CDR2 YFSETQ. Trimming removed 3 bases from V and 2 bases from J, with 11 bases in between.

The V gene is TRBV9, the J gene TRBJ2-3; 10 nucleotides match TRBD2. The J segment lost 2 bases and the V segment lost 4 bases, leaving 7 bases of the junction unmatched. Per germline, CDR1 SGDLS and CDR2 YYNGEE. CDR3 size: 16 residues. The DNA of the CDR3 is TGTGCCAGCAGCCAGACTAGCGGGTACAACACAGATACGCAGTATTTT. It is translated as CASSQTSGYNTDTQYF.